This is a list of T cell receptor beta chains from one sample in a study of identical twins. A single record per CDR3 protein comes from TCRdb applying MiXCR to the 5' RACE reads. Among more than 650,000 distinct CDR3 sequences listed, 5.5% to 6.5% were seen once. Sequencing input: naive T cells sorted from blood. The receptors shown here come from a man between 18 and 29 years old in good health. Both conserved end residues are part of each CDR3. D genes are given only for firm matches. The size of a clone is reported for some rows only, either as once, few or many, or as a class for expanded clones.

V: TRBV7-8
J: TRBJ2-3
size: -
length: 14
D: -
DNA: TGTGCCAGCAGCTTAGGGGTGCGCACAGATACGCAGTATTTT
CDR3: CASSLGVRTDTQYF

V: TRBV7-9
J: TRBJ1-1
size: few
length: 15
D: TRBD1
DNA: TGTGCCGATTCAACAGGGGTCAGCGTATCCCCTGAAGCTTTCTTT
CDR3: CADSTGVSVSPEAFF

V: TRBV3-1
J: TRBJ2-1
size: few
length: 14
D: -
DNA: TGTGCCAGCACCCCTTCCGGGAACTACAATGAGCAGTTCTTC
CDR3: CASTPSGNYNEQFF

V: TRBV12-3/TRBV12-4
J: TRBJ1-1
size: many
length: 14
D: TRBD1
DNA: TGTGCCAGCAACGGACAGGGAACGAACACTGAAGCTTTCTTT
CDR3: CASNGQGTNTEAFF

V: TRBV11-2
J: TRBJ1-1
size: many
length: 15
D: -
DNA: TGTGCCAGCAGCTTAGATTTCGGGGTGAACACTGAAGCTTTCTTT
CDR3: CASSLDFGVNTEAFF

V: TRBV18
J: TRBJ1-1
size: -
length: 18
D: -
DNA: TGTGCCAGCTCACCACGGGAAACCACTGGAGGCTTGAACACTGAAGCTTTCTTT
CDR3: CASSPRETTGGLNTEAFF

V: TRBV4-3
J: TRBJ2-7
size: few
length: 18
D: TRBD2
DNA: TGCGCCAGCAGCCAAGACCCCCCTGGACTAGCGGGAGGTGAGGAGCAGTACTTC
CDR3: CASSQDPPGLAGGEEQYF

V: TRBV5-1
J: TRBJ2-2
size: few
length: 14
D: -
DNA: TGCGCCAGTCGAGCTGGGAGTAAAGCCGGGGAGCTGTTTTTT
CDR3: CASRAGSKAGELFF

V: TRBV12-3/TRBV12-4
J: TRBJ2-5
size: many
length: 16
D: -
DNA: TGTGCCAGCAGTTTGGCTGGCGGGGAAAAACAAGAGACCCAGTACTTC
CDR3: CASSLAGGEKQETQYF

V: TRBV4-1
J: TRBJ2-1
size: few
length: 14
D: -
DNA: TGCGCCAGCAGCCCGACCGGGGATCGAAATGAGCAGTTCTTC
CDR3: CASSPTGDRNEQFF

V: TRBV4-1
J: TRBJ2-5
size: -
length: 15
D: TRBD1
DNA: TGCGCCAGCAGCCAAGAAGAACACAGGGGAGAGACCCAGTACTTC
CDR3: CASSQEEHRGETQYF

V: TRBV13
J: TRBJ2-1
size: many
length: 14
D: -
DNA: TGTGCCAGCAGCTTAGGCGATAAAGGCAATGAGCAGTTCTTC
CDR3: CASSLGDKGNEQFF

V: TRBV20-1
J: TRBJ2-1
size: -
length: 14
D: TRBD2
DNA: TGCAGTGCTCTGGGACTAGCCTTGAACAATGAGCAGTTCTTC
CDR3: CSALGLALNNEQFF

V: TRBV18
J: TRBJ2-1
size: many
length: 12
D: TRBD2
DNA: TGTGCCAGCCTAGACAGTAGCGGGAGGGAGTTCTTC
CDR3: CASLDSSGREFF

V: TRBV29-1
J: TRBJ2-3
size: many
length: 14
D: TRBD2
DNA: TGCAGCGTTAGTCGAAGCGGGATGACAGATACGCAGTATTTT
CDR3: CSVSRSGMTDTQYF

V: TRBV5-1
J: TRBJ1-2
size: few
length: 14
D: -
DNA: TGCGCCAGCAGCTTGGACAGTATCAACTATGGCTACACCTTC
CDR3: CASSLDSINYGYTF

V: TRBV15
J: TRBJ2-2
size: -
length: 16
D: -
DNA: TGTGCCACCAGCAGAGAAGGGGCCTCGAACACCGGGGAGCTGTTTTTT
CDR3: CATSREGASNTGELFF

V: TRBV3-1
J: TRBJ2-3
size: -
length: 15
D: TRBD2
DNA: TGTGCCAGCAGCCAAGGGACTAGTAGCACAGATACGCAGTATTTT
CDR3: CASSQGTSSTDTQYF

V: TRBV30
J: TRBJ2-7
size: few
length: 14
D: TRBD2
DNA: TGTGCCTTGGAACTAGCGGGGGTCACCTACGAGCAGTACTTC
CDR3: CALELAGVTYEQYF

V: TRBV18
J: TRBJ1-2
size: -
length: 13
D: -
DNA: TGTGCCAGCTCACCAGGGGATGGGTATGGCTACACCTTC
CDR3: CASSPGDGYGYTF

V: TRBV5-1
J: TRBJ2-1
size: few
length: 13
D: -
DNA: TGCGCCAGCAGCTTATCGCCCCTCAATGAGCAGTTCTTC
CDR3: CASSLSPLNEQFF

V: TRBV7-2
J: TRBJ1-1
size: many
length: 15
D: -
DNA: TGTGCCAGCAGCTTATCGGGGAGCATGAACACTGAAGCTTTCTTT
CDR3: CASSLSGSMNTEAFF

V: TRBV12-3/TRBV12-4
J: TRBJ2-5
size: many
length: 16
D: TRBD2
DNA: TGTGCCAGCAGTTTAGCGCTAGCGGGAGGGCCGGAGACCCAGTACTTC
CDR3: CASSLALAGGPETQYF

V: TRBV20-1
J: TRBJ2-3
size: many
length: 15
D: -
DNA: TGCAGTGCTAGGGGTGAGCCGATTAGCACAGATACGCAGTATTTT
CDR3: CSARGEPISTDTQYF

V: TRBV10-3
J: TRBJ2-2
size: many
length: 12
D: -
DNA: TGTGCCATCAGTGAGGTTACCGGGGAGCTGTTTTTT
CDR3: CAISEVTGELFF

V: TRBV9
J: TRBJ2-2
size: many
length: 14
D: -
DNA: TGTGCCAGCAGCTCCCGTGCGAACACCGGGGAGCTGTTTTTT
CDR3: CASSSRANTGELFF

V: TRBV10-3
J: TRBJ2-5
size: many
length: 15
D: TRBD2
DNA: TGTGCCATCAGCCCGACTAGCGGGAGTCGGGAGACCCAGTACTTC
CDR3: CAISPTSGSRETQYF